This is a list of T cell receptor beta chains from one sample in a study of blood T cell repertoires in COVID-19. Some clones are missing from TCRdb's copy, which holds only in-frame ones; the method was immunoSEQ multiplex PCR. The sample has about 76,000 clones, 75% to 90% seen once; the top ten hold 5.8%. The specimen was peripheral blood. These receptors all come from a man aged 50 to 59 with active COVID-19. Both conserved end residues are part of each CDR3. D genes are given only for firm matches. The size of a clone is reported for some rows only, either as once, few or many, or as a class for expanded clones.

j_call: TRBJ1-1; cdr3_length: 13; v_call: TRBV7-9; d_call: .; clone_size: .; cdr3_nt: TGTGCCAGCGAGACCCAGGTGAACACTGAAGCTTTCTTT; cdr3_aa: CASETQVNTEAFF
j_call: TRBJ1-4; cdr3_length: 12; v_call: TRBV9; d_call: TRBD1; clone_size: once; cdr3_nt: TGTGCCAGCGGACAGGGGGGTGAAAAACTGTTTTTT; cdr3_aa: CASGQGGEKLFF
j_call: TRBJ2-5; cdr3_length: 16; v_call: TRBV4-2; d_call: TRBD2; clone_size: .; cdr3_nt: TGTGCCAGCAGCCGGGAGACTAGCGGGGGGGGAGAGACCCAGTACTTC; cdr3_aa: CASSRETSGGGETQYF
j_call: TRBJ2-5; cdr3_length: 12; v_call: TRBV12-3/TRBV12-4; d_call: .; clone_size: .; cdr3_nt: TGTGCCAGCAGCCCAGGGGCGGAGACCCAGTACTTC; cdr3_aa: CASSPGAETQYF
j_call: TRBJ2-1; cdr3_length: 16; v_call: TRBV4-2; d_call: TRBD2; clone_size: .; cdr3_nt: TGTGCCAGCAGCCCCCGCTTAGCGGGGGACTACAATGAGCAGTTCTTC; cdr3_aa: CASSPRLAGDYNEQFF
j_call: TRBJ2-1; cdr3_length: 15; v_call: TRBV28; d_call: .; clone_size: .; cdr3_nt: TGTGCCAGCAGTTCCCCCTGGGGCCCCTACAATGAGCAGTTCTTC; cdr3_aa: CASSSPWGPYNEQFF
j_call: TRBJ2-3; cdr3_length: 16; v_call: TRBV29-1; d_call: .; clone_size: .; cdr3_nt: TGCAGCGTTGAACTAGTAGCGTACCCTAGCACAGATACGCAGTATTTT; cdr3_aa: CSVELVAYPSTDTQYF
j_call: TRBJ1-2; cdr3_length: 14; v_call: TRBV30; d_call: TRBD1; clone_size: .; cdr3_nt: TGTGCCTGGCTGGACAGGAGATATCAAAATGGCTACACCTTC; cdr3_aa: CAWLDRRYQNGYTF
j_call: TRBJ2-3; cdr3_length: 14; v_call: TRBV28; d_call: TRBD1; clone_size: .; cdr3_nt: TGTGCCAGCAGTTTACGACAGGGTGCAGATACGCAGTATTTT; cdr3_aa: CASSLRQGADTQYF
j_call: TRBJ1-2; cdr3_length: 16; v_call: TRBV6-5; d_call: TRBD1; clone_size: .; cdr3_nt: TGTGCCAGCAGTTACTCGCGGACAGGGGGCAGCTATGGCTACACCTTC; cdr3_aa: CASSYSRTGGSYGYTF
j_call: TRBJ1-2; cdr3_length: 16; v_call: TRBV7-3; d_call: .; clone_size: .; cdr3_nt: TGTGCCAGCAGCTTTAACCTCTCAATCAGGGCGGATGGCTACACCTTC; cdr3_aa: CASSFNLSIRADGYTF
j_call: TRBJ1-2; cdr3_length: 16; v_call: TRBV6-6; d_call: TRBD1; clone_size: .; cdr3_nt: TGTGCCAGCAGAGATACCGACAGGGGGCTGAACTATGGCTACACCTTC; cdr3_aa: CASRDTDRGLNYGYTF
j_call: TRBJ1-5; cdr3_length: 13; v_call: TRBV7-9; d_call: TRBD1; clone_size: .; cdr3_nt: TGTGCCAGCAGTCAGGGGGTTGGTCAGCCCCAGCATTTT; cdr3_aa: CASSQGVGQPQHF
j_call: TRBJ2-7; cdr3_length: 14; v_call: TRBV7-9; d_call: .; clone_size: .; cdr3_nt: TGTGCCAGCAGCTTAGCGGGTAGAGGGAACGAGCAGTACTTC; cdr3_aa: CASSLAGRGNEQYF
j_call: TRBJ1-2; cdr3_length: 13; v_call: TRBV7-2; d_call: TRBD1; clone_size: .; cdr3_nt: TGTGCCAGCAGCACAAACAGGGGCGTAGGCTACACCTTC; cdr3_aa: CASSTNRGVGYTF
j_call: TRBJ2-3; cdr3_length: 15; v_call: TRBV13; d_call: TRBD2; clone_size: .; cdr3_nt: TGTGCCAGCAGCTTATACGGGGGGGGCACAGATACGCAGTATTTT; cdr3_aa: CASSLYGGGTDTQYF
j_call: TRBJ1-2; cdr3_length: 13; v_call: TRBV2; d_call: TRBD1; clone_size: .; cdr3_nt: TGTGCCAGCAGTGAACAGGGGGGATATGGCTACACCTTC; cdr3_aa: CASSEQGGYGYTF
j_call: TRBJ2-7; cdr3_length: 14; v_call: TRBV6-1; d_call: TRBD1; clone_size: .; cdr3_nt: TGTGCCAGCAGTGAAGGACAGGGGAGTTACGAGCAGTACTTC; cdr3_aa: CASSEGQGSYEQYF
j_call: TRBJ2-1; cdr3_length: 15; v_call: TRBV2; d_call: TRBD1; clone_size: .; cdr3_nt: TGTGCCAGCAGTAGGGACAGGTTATACTACAATGAGCAGTTCTTC; cdr3_aa: CASSRDRLYYNEQFF
j_call: TRBJ1-1; cdr3_length: 18; v_call: TRBV15; d_call: TRBD1; clone_size: .; cdr3_nt: TGTGCCACCAGCAGAACCCCGGTCAGGGGGGCGATGAACACTGAAGCTTTCTTT; cdr3_aa: CATSRTPVRGAMNTEAFF
j_call: TRBJ1-2; cdr3_length: 16; v_call: TRBV3-1/TRBV3-2; d_call: .; clone_size: .; cdr3_nt: TGTGCCAGCAGCCAAGATCCCCCGGTCGGGGGCTATGGCTACACCTTC; cdr3_aa: CASSQDPPVGGYGYTF
j_call: TRBJ1-2; cdr3_length: 17; v_call: TRBV6-2/TRBV6-3; d_call: .; clone_size: .; cdr3_nt: TGTGCCAGCAGTTTGGGCGGGACTCCGCGAGCTAACTATGGCTACACCTTC; cdr3_aa: CASSLGGTPRANYGYTF
j_call: TRBJ2-7; cdr3_length: 13; v_call: TRBV28; d_call: TRBD1; clone_size: once; cdr3_nt: TGTGCCAGCAGCATACAGGGGGCGCGGGAGCAGTACTTC; cdr3_aa: CASSIQGAREQYF
j_call: TRBJ1-1; cdr3_length: 15; v_call: TRBV4-1; d_call: .; clone_size: .; cdr3_nt: TGCGCCAGCAGCCATTCGTACAGGGCGCACACTGAAGCTTTCTTT; cdr3_aa: CASSHSYRAHTEAFF
j_call: TRBJ2-1; cdr3_length: 16; v_call: TRBV7-2; d_call: TRBD2; clone_size: .; cdr3_nt: TGCGCCAGCAGCCCACGGGGGGGCCTTTCTGCTAGTGAGCAGTTCTTC; cdr3_aa: CASSPRGGLSASEQFF
j_call: TRBJ2-1; cdr3_length: 13; v_call: TRBV11-2; d_call: .; clone_size: .; cdr3_nt: TGTGCCAGCAGCTTAGGTCTTCGGACAGAGCAGTTCTTC; cdr3_aa: CASSLGLRTEQFF
j_call: TRBJ1-2; cdr3_length: 15; v_call: TRBV28; d_call: TRBD1; clone_size: .; cdr3_nt: TGTGCCAGCAGTTTAGGGGGACAGGGGGCATATGGCTACACCTTC; cdr3_aa: CASSLGGQGAYGYTF
j_call: TRBJ1-2; cdr3_length: 12; v_call: TRBV7-9; d_call: .; clone_size: few; cdr3_nt: TGTGCCAGCAGCTTCTGGCAGGACAATTACACCTTC; cdr3_aa: CASSFWQDNYTF
j_call: TRBJ1-1; cdr3_length: 15; v_call: TRBV5-5; d_call: TRBD1; clone_size: .; cdr3_nt: TGTGCCAGCAGCAACGACAGGGGGCCCTCGACTGAAGCTTTCTTT; cdr3_aa: CASSNDRGPSTEAFF
j_call: TRBJ2-5; cdr3_length: 14; v_call: TRBV5-6; d_call: TRBD2; clone_size: .; cdr3_nt: TGTGCCAGCAATCGACTAGCGGGGGAAGAGACCCAGTACTTC; cdr3_aa: CASNRLAGEETQYF
j_call: TRBJ1-2; cdr3_length: 15; v_call: TRBV30; d_call: .; clone_size: .; cdr3_nt: TGTGCCTGGACCGCCCTTGGGGGAGGTAACTATGGCTACACCTTC; cdr3_aa: CAWTALGGGNYGYTF
j_call: TRBJ1-5; cdr3_length: 17; v_call: TRBV28; d_call: .; clone_size: .; cdr3_nt: TGTGCCAGCAGTTTATATGGGGGGGAGGGGATCAATCAGCCCCAGCATTTT; cdr3_aa: CASSLYGGEGINQPQHF
j_call: TRBJ1-1; cdr3_length: 13; v_call: TRBV2; d_call: .; clone_size: .; cdr3_nt: TGTGCCAGCAGTGAAGGGCCGAACACTGAAGCTTTCTTT; cdr3_aa: CASSEGPNTEAFF
j_call: TRBJ2-2; cdr3_length: 15; v_call: TRBV7-2; d_call: .; clone_size: .; cdr3_nt: TGTGCCAGCAGCTTAGCGAGGCAACCTTCCGGGGAGCTGTTTTTT; cdr3_aa: CASSLARQPSGELFF
j_call: TRBJ2-3; cdr3_length: 13; v_call: TRBV27; d_call: .; clone_size: .; cdr3_nt: TGTGCCAGCAGTTTATCATACACAGATACGCAGTATTTT; cdr3_aa: CASSLSYTDTQYF
j_call: TRBJ1-5; cdr3_length: 12; v_call: TRBV19; d_call: .; clone_size: .; cdr3_nt: TGTGCCAGTAGTATTCTCAATCAGCCCCAGCATTTT; cdr3_aa: CASSILNQPQHF
j_call: TRBJ1-4; cdr3_length: 16; v_call: TRBV9; d_call: .; clone_size: .; cdr3_nt: TGTGCCAGCAGCCCAAAGGGAGGGAGGGCTAATGAAAAACTGTTTTTT; cdr3_aa: CASSPKGGRANEKLFF
j_call: TRBJ1-1; cdr3_length: 13; v_call: TRBV19; d_call: TRBD1; clone_size: .; cdr3_nt: TGTGCCAGTAGTACAAAACAGGGGGCGGAAGCTTTCTTT; cdr3_aa: CASSTKQGAEAFF
j_call: TRBJ2-1; cdr3_length: 13; v_call: TRBV30; d_call: .; clone_size: .; cdr3_nt: TGTGCCTGGAGTCGAGGGAGTGTTGATGAGCAGTTCTTC; cdr3_aa: CAWSRGSVDEQFF
j_call: TRBJ2-1; cdr3_length: 14; v_call: TRBV27; d_call: .; clone_size: once; cdr3_nt: TGTGCCAGCAGTTTAAGATCAGGGATGGATGAGCAGTTCTTC; cdr3_aa: CASSLRSGMDEQFF
j_call: TRBJ2-7; cdr3_length: 18; v_call: TRBV7-9; d_call: TRBD2; clone_size: .; cdr3_nt: TGTGCCAGCAGCTTAGCAGGGACTAGCGGGGGGGCCCGCTACGAGCAGTACTTC; cdr3_aa: CASSLAGTSGGARYEQYF
j_call: TRBJ2-6; cdr3_length: 16; v_call: TRBV5-4; d_call: .; clone_size: .; cdr3_nt: TGTGCCAGCAGCTTCGGACAGCGCTCTGGGGCCAACGTCCTGACTTTC; cdr3_aa: CASSFGQRSGANVLTF
j_call: TRBJ1-2; cdr3_length: 13; v_call: TRBV6-4; d_call: .; clone_size: .; cdr3_nt: TGTGCCAGCAGTGACCATCCCGAGTCTGGCTACACCTTC; cdr3_aa: CASSDHPESGYTF
j_call: TRBJ2-7; cdr3_length: 14; v_call: TRBV5-4; d_call: TRBD1; clone_size: .; cdr3_nt: TGTGCCAGCAGCTTGCGACAGGGGGCCTACGAGCAGTACTTC; cdr3_aa: CASSLRQGAYEQYF
j_call: TRBJ2-2; cdr3_length: 14; v_call: TRBV6-5; d_call: .; clone_size: .; cdr3_nt: TGTGCCAGCAGTTACAGCGGAAACACCGGGGAGCTGTTTTTT; cdr3_aa: CASSYSGNTGELFF
j_call: TRBJ1-1; cdr3_length: 14; v_call: TRBV6-5; d_call: .; clone_size: .; cdr3_nt: TGTGCCAGCAGTTACCAGGCAGCCAACACTGAAGCTTTCTTT; cdr3_aa: CASSYQAANTEAFF
j_call: TRBJ1-2; cdr3_length: 17; v_call: TRBV28; d_call: TRBD1; clone_size: .; cdr3_nt: TGTGCCAGCAGTATCCAAGGGACAGGGGGGGTAGTCTATGGCTACACCTTC; cdr3_aa: CASSIQGTGGVVYGYTF
j_call: TRBJ2-2; cdr3_length: 14; v_call: TRBV5-1; d_call: .; clone_size: .; cdr3_nt: TGCGCCAGCAGCTTAGCAGGGCCCACCGGGGAGCTGTTTTTT; cdr3_aa: CASSLAGPTGELFF
j_call: TRBJ1-3; cdr3_length: 18; v_call: TRBV7-9; d_call: TRBD1; clone_size: .; cdr3_nt: TGTGCCAGCAGCTTAGATTCTTGGACAGGGGATCCTGGAAACACCATATATTTT; cdr3_aa: CASSLDSWTGDPGNTIYF
j_call: TRBJ1-1; cdr3_length: 12; v_call: TRBV28; d_call: TRBD1; clone_size: .; cdr3_nt: TGTGCCAGCAAACAAACAGGGGGGAAGGCTTTCTTT; cdr3_aa: CASKQTGGKAFF
j_call: TRBJ2-1; cdr3_length: 18; v_call: TRBV15; d_call: .; clone_size: .; cdr3_nt: TGTGCCACCAGCAGAGGAATAGAGACAGTGAGGCTAAACAATGAGCAGTTCTTC; cdr3_aa: CATSRGIETVRLNNEQFF
j_call: TRBJ1-2; cdr3_length: 18; v_call: TRBV28; d_call: .; clone_size: .; cdr3_nt: TGTGCCAGCAGTTCCACCACGGGACTCTCCCCAGCTAGCTATGGCTACACCTTC; cdr3_aa: CASSSTTGLSPASYGYTF
j_call: TRBJ2-3; cdr3_length: 16; v_call: TRBV9; d_call: TRBD2; clone_size: .; cdr3_nt: TGTGCCAGCAGCGGAGGGACTAGCGGGAGAACAGATACGCAGTATTTT; cdr3_aa: CASSGGTSGRTDTQYF
j_call: TRBJ2-3; cdr3_length: 15; v_call: TRBV4-3; d_call: TRBD2; clone_size: .; cdr3_nt: TGCGCCAGCAGCCAAGTCAAGCGGGGGGCAGATACGCAGTATTTT; cdr3_aa: CASSQVKRGADTQYF
j_call: TRBJ2-7; cdr3_length: 14; v_call: TRBV27; d_call: TRBD1; clone_size: .; cdr3_nt: TGTGCCACCGCCCGCCAGGGGGTGATCTACGAGCAGTACTTC; cdr3_aa: CATARQGVIYEQYF
j_call: TRBJ2-2; cdr3_length: 15; v_call: TRBV30; d_call: TRBD2; clone_size: .; cdr3_nt: TGTGCCTGGAGTGTACTAGCGGGAGGCACCGGGGAGCTGTTTTTT; cdr3_aa: CAWSVLAGGTGELFF
j_call: TRBJ1-1; cdr3_length: 13; v_call: TRBV9; d_call: .; clone_size: .; cdr3_nt: TGTGCCAGCAGGTACGGGGAGAACACTGAAGCTTTCTTT; cdr3_aa: CASRYGENTEAFF